The count of the clone carrying this T cell receptor (beta chain) is one. This specimen belongs to a study of control samples from healthy donors and cancer patients. Using immunoSEQ multiplex PCR, the repertoire was profiled, and TCRdb retains in-frame clones only, with some absent. The table records roughly 200,000 clones, about 93% of them present only once. The receptor's source is a man between 45 and 60 years old in good health. The sequenced sample was blood.

The CDR3 spells CASSYRGVGTQYF. CDR3 nucleotides: TGTGCCAGCAGCTACAGGGGGGTTGGGACCCAGTACTTC. The rearrangement joins TRBV7-3 to TRBJ2-5; 8 bases are a match to TRBD1. This CDR3 has 13 amino acids. V lost 4 bases to trimming and J lost 7 bases; unmatched junction nucleotides: 5. Germline CDR1 reads SGHTA; CDR2 reads FQGTGA.